The 12 T cell receptor beta chains below come from one sample, sequenced in a study of blood T cells in healthy people across ages. The second PCR ran about 6 to 12 cycles with a sample-barcoded 5' primer and J-beta primers. MiXCR, run by TCRdb on the 5' RACE reads, gives a single entry per CDR3 protein. The sample lists about 930,000 distinct CDR3 sequences; 29% were seen once. Another study also made use of these data, one on T cells of mothers and their children.

The sequenced material came from blood. The source is a woman in her thirties or forties in good health.

V gene TRBV20-1 combines with J gene TRBJ1-3, with D perhaps TRBD1 (5 bases). Germline values: CDR1 DFQATT, CDR2 SNEGSKA (reference sequence). The CDR3 runs 16 residues. Trimming stripped 6 bases from V and 0 bases from J, with 18 bases between. In nucleotides, the CDR3 is TGCAGTGCAGCCGAGGGTGGGGGGATCTCTGGAAACACCATATATTTT. It codes for CSAAEGGGISGNTIYF.

This clonotype came up many times. This chain uses TRBV6-5 with TRBJ2-5; D is uncertain. The CDR3 has 14 amino acids. The ends were cut back, 3 bases at V and 0 bases at J, with 8 bases in the middle. In germline, CDR1 is MNHEY, CDR2 SVGAGI. In nucleotides, the CDR3 is TGTGCCAGCAGTTATATAGGGAACCAAGAGACCCAGTACTTC. Protein sequence: CASSYIGNQETQYF.

DNA for the CDR3: TGTGCCAGCAAAGGGACGGCTAGCTATGAGACCCAGTACTTC. Translating gives CASKGTASYETQYF. The rearrangement links TRBV6-6 to TRBJ2-5, with D possibly being TRBD1 or TRBD2 (5 bases each). CDR3 length: 14 amino acids. The V end was cut by 7 bases, the J end by 5 bases, with 17 bases between. In germline, CDR1 is MNHNY, CDR2 SVGAGI (reference sequence).

With regard to this clonotype: A junction boundary mismatches the germline segment, possibly from a read error. The chain's CDR3 is CASSQDQGGPNTGKLFF. CDR3 sequence (DNA): TGTGCCAGCAGCCAAGATCAGGGCGGCCCGAACACCGGGAAGCTGTTTTTT. This chain connects TRBV14 to TRBJ2-2; D tentatively fits TRBD1 or TRBD2 (5 bases each). The germline V gene encodes CDR1 SGHDN and CDR2 FVKESK. The CDR3 has 17 residues.

The V and J genes are TRBV7-2 and TRBJ2-3, with D perhaps matching TRBD2 (6 bases). CDR1 and CDR2 (germline): SGHTA, FQGNSA. CDR3 size: 17 residues. V was pared by 5 bases and J by 3 bases, with 21 bases between. CDR3 nucleotides: TGTGCCAGCAGCCTTCGTCCGCGGGGTAGTAATACAGATACGCAGTATTTT. Amino acid sequence: CASSLRPRGSNTDTQYF.

This clonotype came up a few times. The V and J genes are TRBV27 and TRBJ2-3; D is unresolved. The CDR3 extends over 14 amino acids. CDR1 and CDR2 from the germline V gene are MNHEY and SMNVEV (reference sequence). V was shortened by 7 bases and J by 1 base, with 12 bases between the two germline ends. CDR3 loop: CASTSIVRTDTQYF. The DNA of the CDR3 is TGTGCCAGCACTTCCATCGTCCGCACAGATACGCAGTATTTT.

This clonotype has only a few counts. The chain recombines TRBV7-2 with TRBJ1-2; 9 nucleotides agree with TRBD1. Germline CDR1 and CDR2: SGHTA and FQGNSA. J lost 2 bases, V lost 4 bases, and 17 bases had no gene match. CDR3 length: 19 residues. The CDR3 DNA sequence: TGTGCCAGCAGCTCCATAGGGGGGACCACAGGGGGCTACAACTATGGCTACACCTTC. Translated: CASSSIGGTTGGYNYGYTF.

CDR3 region: CASSPTGFSSYNEQFF. CDR3 nucleotide sequence: TGTGCCAGCTCACCTACCGGCTTTAGCTCCTACAATGAGCAGTTCTTC. This chain uses TRBV18 with TRBJ2-1, with D hard to call. Germline assignment: CDR1 KGHSH and CDR2 LQKENI. The V end lost 3 bases, the J end lost 0 bases, and 12 bases lay between the germline ends. The CDR3 loop spans 16 amino acids.

The chain recombines TRBV18 with TRBJ2-2; D uncertain. This CDR3 has 12 amino acids. Germline V CDR1 and CDR2: KGHSH, LQKENI. V was pared by 8 bases and J by 3 bases, with 7 bases between. Written as DNA, the CDR3 is TGTGCCAGCGCGCCCGACACCGGGGAGCTGTTTTTT. Translation: CASAPDTGELFF.

This clonotype was detected many times. The V call is TRBV27, the J call TRBJ2-1, with 7 bases aligning to TRBD1. The CDR3 runs to 16 residues. Trimming at V came to 3 bases and at J to 3 bases, leaving 8 bases not matched to a gene. Germline CDR1 MNHEY, CDR2 SMNVEV (reference sequence). The CDR3 DNA follows: TGTGCCAGCAGTTTCGGCGGACAGGCGTTCTACAATGAGCAGTTCTTC. Translating gives CASSFGGQAFYNEQFF.

In its sample, this clonotype was seen a few times. The genes are TRBV27 and TRBJ1-6, with D hard to call. The CDR3 length is 16 residues. CDR1 and CDR2 from the germline V gene are MNHEY and SMNVEV (reference sequence). The V gene lost 6 bases and the J gene lost 4 bases, with 16 bases spanning the gap. The chain's CDR3 is CASRQGQDRYNSPLHF. The CDR3 nucleotides read TGTGCCAGCAGGCAAGGGCAGGATCGGTATAATTCACCCCTCCACTTT.

This clonotype occurred a few times. V gene TRBV28 combines with J gene TRBJ2-1; D assignment may be TRBD1 or TRBD2 (6 bases each). V was clipped by 3 bases and J by 0 bases, with 15 bases between them. Germline values: CDR1 MDHEN, CDR2 SYDVKM. The CDR3 loop spans 17 amino acids. The CDR3 region has the DNA TGTGCCAGCAGTTTGATCGGGGGCAAACTCTCCTACAATGAGCAGTTCTTC. Translation: CASSLIGGKLSYNEQFF.